A selection of T cell receptor beta chains follows, all from one sample in a study of cytomegalovirus exposure and HLA in healthy donors. Sequenced by immunoSEQ multiplex PCR; TCRdb stores in-frame clones only, minus some. Here the sample spans roughly 200,000 clones, over 75% being singletons. The specimen sequenced was PBMCs. These TCRs come from a man in his fifties or sixties in good health and CMV-seronegative. CDR3s include the opening cysteine and the closing phenylalanine or tryptophan. Fields, in order: J gene, V gene, CDR3 protein.

TRBJ1-1 | TRBV4-2 | CASSLELRGFTEAFF
TRBJ1-1 | TRBV11-2 | CASSFAAGWATEAFF
TRBJ1-2 | TRBV5-4 | CASSTEGTGVREGYTF
TRBJ1-5 | TRBV7-2 | CASSRRGLGQPQHF
TRBJ2-2 | TRBV7-2 | CASSRSGTGELFF
TRBJ2-7 | TRBV15 | CATSREAGSSYEQYF
TRBJ2-7 | TRBV6-1 | CASSFGDRSYEQYF
TRBJ2-2 | TRBV11-2 | CASSLVGTGLSGELFF
TRBJ1-1 | TRBV25-1 | CASSGVGQIAEAFF
TRBJ1-2 | TRBV6-6 | CASSYSGGDGYTF
TRBJ2-7 | TRBV5-1 | CASSYRDSYEQYF
TRBJ2-2 | TRBV4-3 | CASSRRGTLNTGELFF
TRBJ2-7 | TRBV29-1 | CSVDQGPYEQYF
TRBJ2-7 | TRBV6-5 | CASSYAGGPSIREQYF
TRBJ2-1 | TRBV5-1 | CASTPGLAGGYNEQFF
TRBJ2-2 | TRBV5-8 | CASSLARLAGANTGELFF
TRBJ1-1 | TRBV2 | CASSEGGAGIAFF
TRBJ2-2 | TRBV4-3 | CASSQGRPNTGELFF
TRBJ1-2 | TRBV6-6 | CASKKTGQGGGGYTF